Listed below are T cell receptor beta chains from one sample, sequenced in a study of breast tumors, draining lymph nodes, adjacent tissues. From the multiplex PCR reads, TCRdb called clonotypes with MiXCR, one entry per CDR3 protein. Of tens of thousands of distinct CDR3 sequences listed, roughly 60% are singletons. The sequencing input was tumor-adjacent breast tissue. These receptors were obtained from a female donor with breast cancer. Some clones in this sample may be carry-over from other donors' samples. CDR3s include the opening cysteine and the closing phenylalanine or tryptophan. D genes are given only for firm matches. Expanded clones get a size class; other rows say once, few or many, or leave the size out.

J gene	D gene	V gene	clone size	CDR3 protein	CDR3 DNA
TRBJ1-5	.	TRBV18	many	CASSPGREGNQPQHF	TGTGCCAGCTCACCAGGTAGGGAGGGCAATCAGCCCCAGCATTTT
TRBJ2-1	.	TRBV2	.	CASSEWVNEQFF	TGTGCCAGCAGTGAATGGGTGAATGAGCAGTTCTTC
TRBJ1-3	.	TRBV19	.	CASSMLGRAISGNTIYF	TGTGCCAGTAGTATGTTGGGCAGGGCGATCTCTGGAAACACCATATATTTT
TRBJ2-1	TRBD1	TRBV10-2	.	CASSDRGNEQFF	TGCGCCAGCTCGGACAGGGGCAATGAGCAGTTCTTC
TRBJ1-2	TRBD1	TRBV28	many	CASSSGTGVNGYTF	TGTGCCAGCAGTTCCGGGACAGGGGTTAATGGCTACACCTTC
TRBJ2-4	TRBD1	TRBV5-5	many	CASSLPGGSKNIQYF	TGTGCCAGCAGCTTGCCAGGGGGTTCCAAAAACATTCAGTACTTC
TRBJ2-1	TRBD2	TRBV20-1	many	CSARAGESYNEQFF	TGCAGTGCTCGAGCGGGAGAATCCTACAATGAGCAGTTCTTC
TRBJ2-5	TRBD2	TRBV9	many	CASSVVASGETQSF	TGTGCCAGCAGCGTAGTGGCCAGCGGGGAGACCCAGTCCTTC
TRBJ2-6	.	TRBV5-4	many	CASSLRVTGANVLTF	TGTGCCAGCAGCTTAAGGGTTACAGGGGCCAACGTCCTGACTTTC
TRBJ1-5	TRBD1	TRBV11-2	many	CASSCIAPPGQGDQPQHF	TGTGCCAGCAGCTGTATCGCGCCCCCGGGACAGGGGGATCAGCCCCAGCATTTT
TRBJ2-3	TRBD2	TRBV20-1	.	CSARGGVGTDTQYF	TGCAGTGCTAGGGGAGGGGTTGGCACAGATACGCAGTATTTT
TRBJ2-7	.	TRBV4-1	.	CASSQASGGQPYEQYF	TGCGCCAGCAGCCAAGCGTCGGGGGGACAGCCCTACGAGCAGTACTTC
TRBJ1-4	.	TRBV4-3	.	CASSQETDVFF	TGCGCCAGCAGCCAGGAGACTGATGTGTTTTTT
TRBJ2-1	.	TRBV18	many	CASSPNEQFF	TGTGCCAGCTCACCCAATGAGCAGTTCTTC
TRBJ2-1	.	TRBV9	many	CASSKDPRPYNEQFF	TGTGCCAGCAGCAAAGACCCCAGACCGTACAATGAGCAGTTCTTC
TRBJ1-3	.	TRBV4-3	medium-sized	CASSQDRATSGNTIYF	TGCGCCAGCAGCCAAGATAGGGCAACCTCTGGAAACACCATATATTTT
TRBJ2-2	TRBD2	TRBV9	.	CASSVAGGGANTGELFF	TGTGCCAGCAGCGTAGCTGGGGGGGGTGCGAACACCGGGGAGCTGTTTTTT
TRBJ1-5	TRBD1	TRBV15	.	CATSSTHRGDQPQHF	TGTGCCACCAGCAGCACGCACAGGGGGGATCAGCCCCAGCATTTT
TRBJ2-3	.	TRBV29-1	.	CSVEWGFGTDTQYF	TGCAGCGTTGAATGGGGGTTTGGCACAGATACGCAGTATTTT
TRBJ1-4	.	TRBV20-1	.	CSAARRPNEKLFF	TGCAGTGCAGCGCGACGGCCTAATGAAAAACTGTTTTTT
TRBJ2-7	TRBD2	TRBV12-3/TRBV12-4	.	CASSYSLAGNSYEQYF	TGTGCCAGCAGTTACTCACTAGCGGGGAACTCCTACGAGCAGTACTTC
TRBJ2-7	TRBD2	TRBV7-2	.	CASSPSAPGLAGGRYEQYF	TGTGCCAGCAGCCCATCGGCTCCGGGACTAGCGGGAGGTCGGTACGAGCAGTACTTC
TRBJ2-7	TRBD1	TRBV5-1	once	CASSFLPGTDYAREQYF	TGCGCCAGCAGCTTTCTACCCGGGACAGACTATGCTAGAGAGCAGTACTTC
TRBJ2-7	.	TRBV7-2	medium-sized	CASSLAAGTGPYEQYF	TGTGCCAGCAGCTTAGCCGCTGGTACAGGGCCCTACGAGCAGTACTTC
TRBJ2-1	.	TRBV29-1	.	CSVGMKQFF	TGCAGCGTTGGTATGAAGCAGTTCTTC
TRBJ2-2	.	TRBV2	.	CASSVTSHGELFF	TGTGCCAGCAGCGTTACGTCTCACGGGGAGCTGTTTTTT
TRBJ2-7	TRBD1	TRBV7-2	.	CASSSGTGGDSYGQYF	TGTGCCAGCAGCTCGGGGACAGGGGGCGATAGTTACGGGCAGTACTTC
TRBJ2-1	.	TRBV12-3/TRBV12-4	many	CASSSNIGQPHGEQFF	TGTGCCAGCAGTTCTAATATCGGACAGCCCCACGGTGAGCAGTTCTTC
TRBJ1-2	.	TRBV6-5	.	CASRRPAANYGYTF	TGTGCCAGCCGCCGCCCGGCAGCTAACTATGGCTACACCTTC
TRBJ2-1	.	TRBV7-2	medium-sized	CASSWRDSEQFF	TGTGCCAGCAGCTGGAGGGACAGTGAGCAGTTCTTC
TRBJ2-7	.	TRBV2	.	CASSGDRVSEQYF	TGTGCCAGCAGTGGAGATAGGGTAAGCGAGCAGTACTTC
TRBJ1-4	TRBD1	TRBV5-1	.	CASSRQGLNEKLFF	TGCGCCAGCAGCAGACAGGGCCTCAATGAAAAACTGTTTTTT
TRBJ2-5	.	TRBV9	.	CASSVGGGDQETQYF	TGTGCCAGCAGCGTAGGGGGTGGGGACCAAGAGACCCAGTACTTC
TRBJ2-7	TRBD2	TRBV6-2/TRBV6-3	medium-sized	CASSYKASGGYEQYF	TGTGCCAGCAGTTACAAGGCTAGCGGAGGTTACGAGCAGTACTTC
TRBJ1-6	.	TRBV5-1	.	CASSLGPSAVSALHF	TGCGCCAGCAGCTTGGGGCCGAGTGCCGTCTCGGCCCTCCACTTT
TRBJ2-3	TRBD2	TRBV2	many	CASSPGLVFNTQYF	TGTGCCAGCAGTCCGGGACTAGTGTTTAATACGCAGTATTTT
TRBJ2-3	TRBD1	TRBV12-3/TRBV12-4	.	CASSPGQGADTQYF	TGTGCCAGCAGTCCCGGACAGGGGGCAGATACGCAGTATTTT
TRBJ2-7	TRBD2	TRBV20-1	.	CSAPPRGLAEQYF	TGCAGTGCTCCCCCGCGGGGGTTGGCCGAGCAGTACTTC
TRBJ1-5	.	TRBV15	many	CSNQPQHF	TGTAGCAATCAGCCCCAGCATTTT
TRBJ1-6	TRBD1	TRBV2	.	CASRGTGIPSGSPLHF	TGTGCCAGCAGAGGGACAGGGATCCCGTCGGGATCACCCCTCCACTTT
TRBJ1-2	TRBD1	TRBV6-9	.	CASNMGPGGVRDGYTF	TGTGCCAGCAATATGGGCCCAGGGGGCGTAAGGGATGGCTACACCTTC
TRBJ2-1	TRBD1	TRBV29-1	.	CSGRGQGYNEQFF	TGCAGCGGTAGGGGACAGGGGTACAATGAGCAGTTCTTC
TRBJ1-3	.	TRBV7-9	medium-sized	CASSLDGGPGNTIYF	TGTGCCAGCAGCTTAGATGGAGGTCCCGGAAACACCATATATTTT
TRBJ1-6	TRBD1	TRBV24-1	.	CATSDFWDRDNSPLHF	TGTGCCACCAGTGATTTCTGGGACAGAGATAATTCACCCCTCCACTTT
TRBJ2-1	.	TRBV5-6	.	CASSFGRAPYNEQFF	TGTGCCAGCAGCTTCGGTAGAGCCCCTTACAATGAGCAGTTCTTC
TRBJ2-5	.	TRBV7-9	many	CASSAVSVMGETQYF	TGTGCCAGCAGCGCCGTCAGCGTGATGGGGGAGACCCAGTACTTC
TRBJ1-4	TRBD1	TRBV20-1	.	CSAPGRQGISEKLFF	TGCAGTGCGCCAGGGAGACAGGGGATAAGTGAAAAACTGTTTTTT
TRBJ1-2	.	TRBV10-3	many	CAISESGANNYGYTF	TGTGCCATCAGTGAGTCTGGCGCAAATAACTATGGCTACACCTTC
TRBJ2-2	TRBD2	TRBV2	many	CASSEIGGGGSGELFF	TGTGCCAGCAGTGAAATTGGCGGGGGGGGATCCGGGGAGCTGTTTTTT
TRBJ1-2	.	TRBV7-9	medium-sized	CASSLVQGNYGYTF	TGTGCCAGCAGCTTAGTTCAGGGGAACTATGGCTACACCTTC
TRBJ2-7	TRBD1	TRBV20-1	few	CSAAGGYEQYF	TGCAGTGCGGCAGGGGGCTACGAGCAGTACTTC
TRBJ1-5	.	TRBV25-1	.	CASSEKVGQPQHF	TGTGCCAGCAGTGAAAAGGTCGGTCAGCCCCAGCATTTT
TRBJ1-2	TRBD1	TRBV15	.	CAASQGNYGYTF	TGTGCCGCATCACAGGGGAACTATGGCTACACCTTC
TRBJ1-5	.	TRBV6-6	.	CASARGDGRSNQPQHF	TGTGCCAGCGCCCGGGGGGACGGGAGAAGCAATCAGCCCCAGCATTTT
TRBJ2-1	TRBD2	TRBV12-3/TRBV12-4	medium-sized	CASSPPPGLAGSSYNEQFF	TGTGCCAGCAGCCCCCCTCCGGGACTAGCGGGAAGCTCCTACAATGAGCAGTTCTTC